This is a list of T cell receptor beta chains from one sample in a study of blood T cell repertoires in COVID-19. The protocol was immunoSEQ multiplex PCR, while the TCRdb copy is restricted to in-frame clones and leaves out a portion. The sample carries some 45,000 clones, 88% recorded once. The sequenced sample was peripheral blood. The origin of the receptors is a human donor with active COVID-19. The donor label of this sample is uncertain. Both conserved end residues are part of each CDR3. The order of the fields is CDR3 length, V gene, clone size, D gene, J gene, CDR3 protein, CDR3 DNA. D genes are given only for firm matches. Not all rows give a size; the values are once, few, many and, for expanded clones, a class.

16,TRBV19,.,.,TRBJ2-6,CASRGWRGSGANVLTF,TGTGCCTCCCGGGGATGGCGAGGGTCAGGGGCCAACGTCCTGACTTTC
15,TRBV5-1,.,TRBD1,TRBJ1-6,CASSIRQGANSPLHF,TGCGCCAGCAGCATCCGACAGGGGGCTAATTCACCCCTCCACTTT
15,TRBV27,.,.,TRBJ2-1,CASSLRDSSYNEQFF,TGTGCCAGCAGTTTGAGGGATAGCTCCTACAATGAGCAGTTCTTC
13,TRBV28,once,TRBD1,TRBJ2-7,CASMGQGASVQYF,TGTGCCAGCATGGGACAGGGGGCTAGTGTGCAGTACTTC
15,TRBV4-3,.,TRBD2,TRBJ2-1,CASSQATSGRDEQFF,TGCGCCAGCAGCCAAGCGACTAGCGGGAGGGATGAGCAGTTCTTC
15,TRBV11-3,once,TRBD2,TRBJ2-5,CASTSGGLDRETQYF,TGTGCCAGCACCAGCGGGGGCCTTGATAGAGAGACCCAGTACTTC
16,TRBV6-1,.,TRBD1,TRBJ2-2,CASSEWGQVNTGELFF,TGTGCCAGCAGTGAATGGGGACAGGTTAACACCGGGGAGCTGTTTTTT
16,TRBV4-1,.,TRBD1,TRBJ1-5,CASSRTGTSSNQPQHF,TGCGCCAGCAGCCGGACAGGGACGTCAAGCAATCAGCCCCAGCATTTT
12,TRBV12-3/TRBV12-4,.,.,TRBJ1-1,CASTPTGTEAFF,TGTGCCAGCACACCTACGGGCACTGAAGCTTTCTTT
17,TRBV5-4,.,TRBD2,TRBJ2-1,CASSLDPVAGGRNEQFF,TGTGCCAGCAGCTTGGATCCGGTAGCGGGGGGGCGGAATGAGCAGTTCTTC
12,TRBV7-9,few,.,TRBJ1-6,CASSLRNSPLHF,TGTGCCAGCAGCTTACGGAATTCACCCCTCCACTTT
16,TRBV27,once,.,TRBJ1-5,CASSSLTGTRGQPQHF,TGTGCCAGCAGTTCGTTAACCGGGACAAGAGGCCAGCCCCAGCATTTT
15,TRBV28,.,.,TRBJ1-5,CASSLPQGRNQPQHF,TGTGCCAGCAGTTTACCGCAGGGGCGAAATCAGCCCCAGCATTTT
15,TRBV7-6,.,.,TRBJ2-7,CASSLAESPSFEQYF,TGTGCCAGCAGCTTAGCAGAAAGCCCATCCTTCGAGCAGTACTTC
13,TRBV28,.,.,TRBJ2-7,CASSLPGDYEQYF,TGTGCCAGCAGTTTGCCCGGAGACTACGAGCAGTACTTC
15,TRBV5-1,.,TRBD1,TRBJ1-3,CASRVGTATGNTIYF,TGCGCCAGCAGGGTTGGGACAGCTACTGGAAACACCATATATTTT
14,TRBV4-1,.,TRBD1,TRBJ2-3,CASSQTGGIDTQYF,TGCGCCAGCAGCCAAACAGGGGGCATAGATACGCAGTATTTT
13,TRBV18,.,.,TRBJ1-1,CASSRSGNTEAFF,TGTGCCAGCTCACGGTCGGGGAACACTGAAGCTTTCTTT
14,TRBV5-1,.,.,TRBJ2-5,CASDEGQGIETQYF,TGCGCCAGCGACGAGGGACAAGGTATCGAGACCCAGTACTTC
16,TRBV9,.,.,TRBJ1-5,CASSASGQRVGQPQHF,TGTGCCAGCAGCGCTAGTGGACAGAGGGTTGGACAGCCCCAGCATTTT
15,TRBV15,.,.,TRBJ2-5,CATSRDRGWEETQYF,TGTGCCACCAGCAGAGATCGGGGGTGGGAAGAGACCCAGTACTTC
14,TRBV29-1,.,.,TRBJ2-7,CSVEDTVNSYEQYF,TGCAGCGTTGAAGATACGGTGAACTCCTACGAGCAGTACTTC
12,TRBV10-3,.,.,TRBJ2-3,CAIAREADTQYF,TGTGCCATCGCCAGGGAAGCAGATACGCAGTATTTT
14,TRBV25-1,.,TRBD1,TRBJ2-7,CASSGTGGLYEQYF,TGTGCCAGCAGTGGGACAGGCGGCCTCTACGAGCAGTACTTC
13,TRBV6-1,.,TRBD1,TRBJ1-2,CASSEQTGVGYTF,TGTGCCAGCAGTGAACAGACAGGGGTTGGCTACACCTTC
14,TRBV28,.,.,TRBJ1-5,CASSLPGSNQPQHF,TGTGCCAGCAGTTTACCTGGCAGCAATCAGCCCCAGCATTTT
16,TRBV5-6,.,.,TRBJ1-2,CASSPIWGAFNYGYTF,TGTGCCAGCAGCCCGATTTGGGGCGCCTTTAACTATGGCTACACCTTC
13,TRBV7-8,.,TRBD1,TRBJ1-1,CASSHGTGGRAFF,TGTGCCAGCAGCCATGGGACAGGGGGCCGAGCTTTCTTT
14,TRBV7-9,.,.,TRBJ1-2,CASSPPGGDYGYTF,TGTGCCAGCAGCCCTCCTGGGGGCGACTATGGCTACACCTTC
14,TRBV7-2,once,.,TRBJ2-7,CASSFGGTSYEQYF,TGTGCCAGCAGCTTTGGAGGTACCTCCTACGAGCAGTACTTC